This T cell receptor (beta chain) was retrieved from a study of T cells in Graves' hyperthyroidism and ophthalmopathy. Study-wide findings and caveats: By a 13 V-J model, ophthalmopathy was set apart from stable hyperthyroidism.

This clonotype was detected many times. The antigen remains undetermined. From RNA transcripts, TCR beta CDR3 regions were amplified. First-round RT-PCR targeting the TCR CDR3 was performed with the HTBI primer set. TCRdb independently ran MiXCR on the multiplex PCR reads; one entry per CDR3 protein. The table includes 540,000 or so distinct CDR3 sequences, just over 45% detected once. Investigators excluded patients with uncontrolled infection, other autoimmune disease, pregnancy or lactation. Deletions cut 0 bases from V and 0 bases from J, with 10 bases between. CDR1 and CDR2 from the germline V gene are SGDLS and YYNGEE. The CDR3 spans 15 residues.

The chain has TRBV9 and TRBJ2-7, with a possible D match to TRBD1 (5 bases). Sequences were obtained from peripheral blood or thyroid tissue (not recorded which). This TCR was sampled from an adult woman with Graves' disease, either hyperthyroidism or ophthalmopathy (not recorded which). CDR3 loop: CASSVEGDSSYEQYF. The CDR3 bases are TGTGCCAGCAGCGTAGAAGGAGACAGCTCCTACGAGCAGTACTTC.